Listed here is a single T cell receptor beta chain. The sample belongs to a study of blood T cell repertoires in COVID-19. Profiling relied on immunoSEQ multiplex PCR, and the TCRdb table lists in-frame clones only, not all of them. The sample shows 150,000 to 200,000 clones, 83% of them seen only once. The origin of this receptor is an elderly woman with acute or convalescent COVID-19. What was sequenced was peripheral blood.

The CDR3 reads CAIRDTPEDGYTF. DNA for the CDR3: TGTGCCATCAGGGACACTCCCGAGGATGGCTACACCTTC. V and J are TRBV10-3 and TRBJ1-2; weak D call: TRBD1 (5 bases). Between the trimmed V and J ends, which lost 6 bases and 6 bases, there was a span of 14 bases. In germline, CDR1 is ENHRY, CDR2 SYGVKD. The CDR3 is 13 residues long.